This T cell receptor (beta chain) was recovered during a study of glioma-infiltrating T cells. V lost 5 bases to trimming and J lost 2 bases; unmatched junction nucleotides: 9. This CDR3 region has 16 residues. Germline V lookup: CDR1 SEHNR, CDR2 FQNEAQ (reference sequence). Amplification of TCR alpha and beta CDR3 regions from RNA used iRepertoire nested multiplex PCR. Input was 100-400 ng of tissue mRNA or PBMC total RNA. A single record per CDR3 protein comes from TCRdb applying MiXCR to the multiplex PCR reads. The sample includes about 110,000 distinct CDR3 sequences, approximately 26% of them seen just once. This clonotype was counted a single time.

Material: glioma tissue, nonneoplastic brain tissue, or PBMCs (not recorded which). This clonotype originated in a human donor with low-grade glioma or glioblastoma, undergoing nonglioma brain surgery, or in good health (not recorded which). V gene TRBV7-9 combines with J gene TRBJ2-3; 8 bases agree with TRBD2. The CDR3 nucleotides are TGTGCCAGCAGCCTCGGACTAGCCAACACCACAGATACGCAGTATTTT. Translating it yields CASSLGLANTTDTQYF.